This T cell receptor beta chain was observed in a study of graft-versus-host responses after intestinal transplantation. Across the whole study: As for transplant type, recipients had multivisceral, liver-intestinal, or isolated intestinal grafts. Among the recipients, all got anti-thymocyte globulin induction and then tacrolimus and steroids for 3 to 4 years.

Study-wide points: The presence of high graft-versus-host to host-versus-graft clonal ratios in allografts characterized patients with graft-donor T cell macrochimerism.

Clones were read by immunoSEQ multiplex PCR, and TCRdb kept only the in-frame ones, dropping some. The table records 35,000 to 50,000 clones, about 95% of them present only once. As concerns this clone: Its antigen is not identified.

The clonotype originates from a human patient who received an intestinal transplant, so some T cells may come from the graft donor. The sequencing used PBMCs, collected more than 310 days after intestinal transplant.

CDR3 amino acids: CASSLSSGQPQHF. CDR3 DNA sequence: TGTGCCAGCAGCCTAAGTTCCGGGCAGCCCCAGCATTTT. The chain is built from TRBV9 and TRBJ1-5; D is unresolved. This CDR3 region has 13 residues. Germline V gene sequence: CDR1 SGDLS, CDR2 YYNGEE. V dropped 4 bases and J dropped 7 bases, with 12 bases sitting between them.